A selection of T cell receptor beta chains follows, all from one sample in a study of blood T cell repertoires in COVID-19. TCRdb's table, derived via immunoSEQ multiplex PCR, lists solely in-frame clones and lacks some. The top ten clones hold about 5% of a sample with over 250,000 clones, roughly 86% of them seen once. The sample was PBMCs or T cells enriched from blood (not recorded which). The origin of the receptors is a woman aged 25 to 39 who had recovered from COVID-19. Each CDR3 is given with its conserved first and last residue. Fields, in order: D gene, clone size, V gene, J gene, CDR3 protein, CDR3 DNA. A D gene is named only where the DNA matches it firmly. Expanded clones are given a class, and other clones once, few, many or no size at all.

d_gene: .; abundance: .; v_gene: TRBV6-5; j_gene: TRBJ1-2; CDR3aa: CASGGERGYTF; CDR3nt: TGTGCCAGCGGAGGGGAGAGGGGCTACACCTTC
d_gene: .; abundance: .; v_gene: TRBV7-9; j_gene: TRBJ2-3; CDR3aa: CASSPGAGGPDTQYF; CDR3nt: TGTGCCAGCAGCCCTGGGGCAGGGGGGCCAGATACGCAGTATTTT
d_gene: TRBD1; abundance: .; v_gene: TRBV4-1; j_gene: TRBJ2-3; CDR3aa: CASSQPLGGRGTQYF; CDR3nt: TGCGCCAGCAGCCAGCCTCTAGGGGGCCGAGGTACGCAGTATTTT
d_gene: .; abundance: .; v_gene: TRBV18; j_gene: TRBJ1-2; CDR3aa: CASSPSDYGYTF; CDR3nt: TGTGCCAGCTCACCCTCAGACTATGGCTACACCTTC
d_gene: TRBD2; abundance: .; v_gene: TRBV3-1/TRBV3-2; j_gene: TRBJ2-5; CDR3aa: CASSQGLAEQETQYF; CDR3nt: TGTGCCAGCAGCCAAGGCCTAGCGGAGCAAGAGACCCAGTACTTC
d_gene: .; abundance: .; v_gene: TRBV2; j_gene: TRBJ2-2; CDR3aa: CASSSQTRTGELFF; CDR3nt: TGTGCCAGCAGCTCCCAAACTAGAACCGGGGAGCTGTTTTTT
d_gene: .; abundance: .; v_gene: TRBV29-1; j_gene: TRBJ1-2; CDR3aa: CSAVTGPYGYTF; CDR3nt: TGCAGCGCTGTAACAGGGCCTTATGGCTACACCTTC
d_gene: .; abundance: .; v_gene: TRBV7-2; j_gene: TRBJ2-1; CDR3aa: CASSLVQLRGLNEQFF; CDR3nt: TGTGCCAGCAGCTTAGTCCAACTTAGGGGCCTCAATGAGCAGTTCTTC
d_gene: .; abundance: .; v_gene: TRBV5-4; j_gene: TRBJ1-4; CDR3aa: CASRREGDNEKLFF; CDR3nt: TGTGCCAGCAGGCGGGAGGGGGACAATGAAAAACTGTTTTTT
d_gene: TRBD1; abundance: .; v_gene: TRBV28; j_gene: TRBJ2-1; CDR3aa: CASSRPLPDRERYNEQFF; CDR3nt: TGTGCCAGCAGTCGACCCTTACCGGACAGGGAACGATACAATGAGCAGTTCTTC
d_gene: .; abundance: .; v_gene: TRBV7-2; j_gene: TRBJ1-1; CDR3aa: CASSLAGGNTEAFF; CDR3nt: TGTGCCAGCAGCTTAGCAGGGGGGAACACTGAAGCTTTCTTT
d_gene: .; abundance: .; v_gene: TRBV5-6; j_gene: TRBJ2-1; CDR3aa: CASSLGGFYNEQFF; CDR3nt: TGTGCCAGCAGCTTGGGAGGGTTCTACAATGAGCAGTTCTTC
d_gene: .; abundance: .; v_gene: TRBV28; j_gene: TRBJ2-6; CDR3aa: CASSLYGPGANVLTF; CDR3nt: TGTGCCAGCAGTTTATATGGCCCTGGGGCCAACGTCCTGACTTTC
d_gene: TRBD2; abundance: .; v_gene: TRBV30; j_gene: TRBJ2-4; CDR3aa: CAWTPPGGAKNIQYF; CDR3nt: TGTGCCTGGACCCCCCCGGGGGGGGCCAAAAACATTCAGTACTTC
d_gene: TRBD1; abundance: .; v_gene: TRBV28; j_gene: TRBJ1-2; CDR3aa: CASDHKGTGSGYGYTF; CDR3nt: TGTGCCAGCGATCATAAAGGGACAGGGTCGGGCTATGGCTACACCTTC
d_gene: TRBD1; abundance: .; v_gene: TRBV6-5; j_gene: TRBJ1-4; CDR3aa: CASRGSGGSEKLFF; CDR3nt: TGTGCCAGCAGAGGCTCAGGGGGCTCGGAAAAACTGTTTTTT
d_gene: TRBD2; abundance: .; v_gene: TRBV10-2; j_gene: TRBJ2-3; CDR3aa: CASSGERGAPGTDTQYF; CDR3nt: TGCGCCAGCAGTGGTGAGCGGGGGGCCCCAGGCACAGATACGCAGTATTTT
d_gene: .; abundance: .; v_gene: TRBV28; j_gene: TRBJ1-2; CDR3aa: CASSSRGSYGYTF; CDR3nt: TGTGCCAGCAGTTCACGGGGGAGCTATGGCTACACCTTC
d_gene: .; abundance: once; v_gene: TRBV25-1; j_gene: TRBJ1-1; CDR3aa: CASRYYTEAFF; CDR3nt: TGTGCCAGCAGGTATTACACTGAAGCTTTCTTT
d_gene: .; abundance: .; v_gene: TRBV2; j_gene: TRBJ2-2; CDR3aa: CASTGFGELFF; CDR3nt: TGTGCCAGCACGGGGTTCGGGGAGCTGTTTTTT
d_gene: .; abundance: .; v_gene: TRBV13; j_gene: TRBJ2-1; CDR3aa: CASSSGTNEQFF; CDR3nt: TGTGCCAGCAGCTCCGGGACAAATGAGCAGTTCTTC
d_gene: TRBD1; abundance: .; v_gene: TRBV7-2; j_gene: TRBJ2-3; CDR3aa: CASSSRQGSTDTQYF; CDR3nt: TGTGCCAGCAGCTCGAGACAGGGGAGCACAGATACGCAGTATTTT
d_gene: .; abundance: .; v_gene: TRBV6-5; j_gene: TRBJ1-5; CDR3aa: CASSLSGVSNQPQHF; CDR3nt: TGTGCCAGCAGCCTATCAGGGGTGAGCAATCAGCCCCAGCATTTT
d_gene: .; abundance: .; v_gene: TRBV10-1; j_gene: TRBJ1-1; CDR3aa: CASSHPGQNTEAFF; CDR3nt: TGCGCCAGCAGCCATCCCGGTCAGAACACTGAAGCTTTCTTT
d_gene: TRBD2; abundance: .; v_gene: TRBV7-2; j_gene: TRBJ2-5; CDR3aa: CASSSRLAGGLGTQYF; CDR3nt: TGTGCCAGCAGCTCACGACTAGCGGGGGGGCTGGGGACCCAGTACTTC
d_gene: TRBD1; abundance: .; v_gene: TRBV19; j_gene: TRBJ1-2; CDR3aa: CASSNLQGANGYTF; CDR3nt: TGTGCCAGTAGTAACCTACAGGGGGCAAATGGCTACACCTTC
d_gene: .; abundance: .; v_gene: TRBV28; j_gene: TRBJ1-5; CDR3aa: CASSLPNQPQHF; CDR3nt: TGTGCCAGCAGCCTCCCCAATCAGCCCCAGCATTTT
d_gene: .; abundance: .; v_gene: TRBV5-1; j_gene: TRBJ1-2; CDR3aa: CASSFQGVATYGYTF; CDR3nt: TGCGCCAGCAGCTTTCAGGGCGTAGCCACCTATGGCTACACCTTC
d_gene: .; abundance: .; v_gene: TRBV6-5; j_gene: TRBJ1-6; CDR3aa: CASSYAGAHNSPLHF; CDR3nt: TGTGCCAGCAGTTACGCAGGGGCCCATAATTCACCCCTCCACTTT
d_gene: .; abundance: .; v_gene: TRBV5-6; j_gene: TRBJ1-1; CDR3aa: CASSLSGSEAFF; CDR3nt: TGTGCCAGCAGCTTGTCGGGGTCTGAAGCTTTCTTT
d_gene: .; abundance: .; v_gene: TRBV20-1; j_gene: TRBJ1-2; CDR3aa: CSARDSNGYTF; CDR3nt: TGCAGTGCTAGAGATTCAAATGGCTACACCTTC
d_gene: TRBD1; abundance: .; v_gene: TRBV5-1; j_gene: TRBJ1-2; CDR3aa: CASSLASDRVGGYTF; CDR3nt: TGCGCCAGCAGCTTGGCCTCGGACAGGGTCGGTGGCTACACCTTC
d_gene: .; abundance: .; v_gene: TRBV27; j_gene: TRBJ1-5; CDR3aa: CASSYTGTNQPQHF; CDR3nt: TGTGCCAGCAGTTATACAGGCACCAATCAGCCCCAGCATTTT
d_gene: .; abundance: few; v_gene: TRBV5-5; j_gene: TRBJ1-5; CDR3aa: CASSLLQSNQPQHF; CDR3nt: TGTGCCAGCAGCTTGTTACAGAGCAATCAGCCCCAGCATTTT
d_gene: TRBD2; abundance: .; v_gene: TRBV29-1; j_gene: TRBJ2-1; CDR3aa: CSVEGLAALYNEQFF; CDR3nt: TGCAGCGTTGAAGGCCTAGCGGCCCTTTACAATGAGCAGTTCTTC
d_gene: .; abundance: .; v_gene: TRBV28; j_gene: TRBJ2-7; CDR3aa: CASSFRRAQPSYEQYF; CDR3nt: TGTGCCAGCAGTTTCAGGCGGGCCCAGCCTTCCTACGAGCAGTACTTC
d_gene: .; abundance: .; v_gene: TRBV30; j_gene: TRBJ2-7; CDR3aa: CACRPRNEQYF; CDR3nt: TGTGCCTGTCGCCCGCGCAACGAGCAGTACTTC
d_gene: .; abundance: .; v_gene: TRBV10-3; j_gene: TRBJ1-6; CDR3aa: CAISEEQYNSPLHF; CDR3nt: TGTGCCATCAGTGAGGAACAGTATAATTCACCCCTCCACTTT
d_gene: .; abundance: .; v_gene: TRBV2; j_gene: TRBJ1-5; CDR3aa: CASSEGPGLVGGSNQPQHF; CDR3nt: TGTGCCAGCAGTGAAGGGCCTGGGCTGGTAGGGGGAAGCAATCAGCCCCAGCATTTT
d_gene: .; abundance: .; v_gene: TRBV4-3; j_gene: TRBJ1-2; CDR3aa: CASSQVLHGDGYTF; CDR3nt: TGCGCCAGCAGCCAAGTTTTACATGGAGACGGCTACACCTTC
d_gene: TRBD2; abundance: .; v_gene: TRBV3-1/TRBV3-2; j_gene: TRBJ2-7; CDR3aa: CASSREGLAPSEQYF; CDR3nt: TGTGCCAGCAGCCGGGAGGGACTAGCGCCTTCCGAGCAGTACTTC